The present entry profiles one T cell receptor (beta chain) with its context. The data were taken from a study of blood T cell repertoires in COVID-19. Here immunoSEQ multiplex PCR was the method, and the copy in TCRdb shows in-frame clones only, minus some. The table includes roughly 280,000 clones, 80% to 90% detected once. The CDR3 extends over 18 amino acids. Germline V gene data show CDR1 as LGHDT and CDR2 as YNNKEL (reference sequence). V lost 4 bases and J lost 0, with 19 bases in between. The chain uses TRBV3-1 (or the pseudogene TRBV3-2) and TRBJ1-3; D might be TRBD1 (5 bases). Material for sequencing was PBMCs or T cells enriched from blood (not recorded which). The receptor comes from a woman aged 18-29 years who had recovered from COVID-19. The CDR3 sequence: CASSRNLRQGLSGNTIYF. As DNA, the CDR3 is TGTGCCAGCAGCCGAAACCTCAGGCAGGGCCTCTCTGGAAACACCATATATTTT.